A selection of T cell receptor beta chains follows, all from one sample in a study of a mutant IDH1 vaccine in newly diagnosed glioma. Using immunoSEQ multiplex PCR, the repertoire was profiled, and TCRdb retains in-frame clones only, with some absent. The sample includes approximately 40,000 clones, 84% of them seen just once. For these receptors, no antigen is known. Sequenced material: PBMCs, taken from a glioma patient whose treatment included an IDH1 peptide vaccine. The source of these receptors is a man aged 40-50 years with glioma. Each CDR3 is given with its conserved first and last residue. Fields, in order: clone size, V gene, CDR3 protein. Rows give clone size only sometimes, using once, few, many, or a class for an expanded clone.

abundance: few
v_gene: TRBV27
CDR3aa: CASSSQTGWTGGYTF

abundance: -
v_gene: TRBV18
CDR3aa: CASSPNRNTEAFF

abundance: once
v_gene: TRBV30
CDR3aa: CAWSSSLTSGRANTGELFF

abundance: -
v_gene: TRBV10-2
CDR3aa: CASSESGWGATYEQYF

abundance: -
v_gene: TRBV19
CDR3aa: CASSIVPQIPEETQYF

abundance: -
v_gene: TRBV2
CDR3aa: CASSSGQGTDTQYF

abundance: -
v_gene: TRBV2
CDR3aa: CASSEASLLGGAFEQYF

abundance: -
v_gene: TRBV6-5
CDR3aa: CATATGGSGNTIYF

abundance: -
v_gene: TRBV20-1
CDR3aa: CSARDGYTF

abundance: -
v_gene: TRBV7-8
CDR3aa: CASSLTDSYEQYF

abundance: -
v_gene: TRBV7-2
CDR3aa: CASSLERPGTGELFF

abundance: -
v_gene: TRBV2
CDR3aa: CASFRDIYTEAFF

abundance: -
v_gene: TRBV10-3
CDR3aa: CAISESNRASYGYTF

abundance: -
v_gene: TRBV7-3
CDR3aa: CASSLTWPAAQYF

abundance: -
v_gene: TRBV9
CDR3aa: CASSVEAPSSYEQYF

abundance: -
v_gene: TRBV5-1
CDR3aa: CASSFEGSDRGIEQYF

abundance: -
v_gene: TRBV27
CDR3aa: CASSFEKRLSSYNEQFF

abundance: -
v_gene: TRBV7-8
CDR3aa: CASSFLQKQYF

abundance: once
v_gene: TRBV5-1
CDR3aa: CASSLGVGRSHNEQFF

abundance: few
v_gene: TRBV11-2
CDR3aa: CASRPGQGGNTEAFF

abundance: -
v_gene: TRBV4-1
CDR3aa: CASSAPLTGNTEAFF

abundance: few
v_gene: TRBV18
CDR3aa: CASSQRDNYGYTF

abundance: -
v_gene: TRBV7-3
CDR3aa: CASSDRGAHYNEQFF

abundance: few
v_gene: TRBV6-1
CDR3aa: CASSVVTLYTF

abundance: few
v_gene: TRBV19
CDR3aa: CASSIEVRLAGVETQYF

abundance: -
v_gene: TRBV5-5
CDR3aa: CASSSFVGPKGYEQYF

abundance: -
v_gene: TRBV6-6
CDR3aa: CASSYGTSVYNEQFF

abundance: -
v_gene: TRBV6-5
CDR3aa: CASRTAGIHNYGYTF

abundance: -
v_gene: TRBV7-9
CDR3aa: CASRPQGAGEAFF

abundance: -
v_gene: TRBV19
CDR3aa: CASSAFGGVAGNTIYF

abundance: -
v_gene: TRBV14
CDR3aa: CASSQLGRGDGYTF

abundance: -
v_gene: TRBV18
CDR3aa: CASSPQRQGNEQYF

abundance: -
v_gene: TRBV27
CDR3aa: CASSSPSLANTEAFF

abundance: -
v_gene: TRBV4-2
CDR3aa: CASSQDATAGTKNIQYF

abundance: -
v_gene: TRBV18
CDR3aa: CASSPQGLNQPQHF

abundance: -
v_gene: TRBV4-1
CDR3aa: CASTPNPLPAQPQHF

abundance: once
v_gene: TRBV2
CDR3aa: CASSGDRVPYF